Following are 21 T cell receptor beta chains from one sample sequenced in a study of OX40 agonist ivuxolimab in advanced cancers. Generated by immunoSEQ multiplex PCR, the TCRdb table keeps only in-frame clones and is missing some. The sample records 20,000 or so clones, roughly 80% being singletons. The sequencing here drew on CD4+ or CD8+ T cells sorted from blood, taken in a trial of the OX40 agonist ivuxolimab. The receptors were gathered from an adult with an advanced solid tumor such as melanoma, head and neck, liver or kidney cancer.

CDR3: CASSVVSGGVTDTQYF. The CDR3 DNA reads as TGTGCCAGCAGCGTAGTATCCGGGGGGGTGACAGATACGCAGTATTTT. J is TRBJ2-3 and V is TRBV9; 8 bases match TRBD2. The ends lost 0 bases at V and 3 bases at J; junction bases unmatched: 6. The CDR3 extends over 16 amino acids. Germline CDR1 reads SGDLS; CDR2 reads YYNGEE.

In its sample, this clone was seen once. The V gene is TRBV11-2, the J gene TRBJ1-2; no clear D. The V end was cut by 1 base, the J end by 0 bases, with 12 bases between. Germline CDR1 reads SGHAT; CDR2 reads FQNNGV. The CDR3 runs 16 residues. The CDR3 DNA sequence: TGTGCCAGCAGCTTAGCCCCAAGTAGTGCTAACTATGGCTACACCTTC. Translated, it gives CASSLAPSSANYGYTF. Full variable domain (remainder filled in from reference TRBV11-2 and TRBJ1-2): EAGVAQSPRYKIIEKRQSVAFWCNPISGHATLYWYQQILGQGPKLLIQFQNNGVVDDSQLPKDRFSAERLKGVDSTLKIQPAKLEDSAVYLCASSLAPSSANYGYTFGSGTRLTVV.

DNA of the CDR3: TGCGCCAGCAGCTCTTCAGGGGGTTTGGGGGAAAAACTGTTTTTT. Its translation is CASSSSGGLGEKLFF. V gene TRBV5-1 combines with J gene TRBJ1-4; 7 bases map to TRBD1. V lost 3 bases, J lost 8 bases, and 10 bases stayed unmatched. Germline CDR1 reads SGHRS; CDR2 reads YFSETQ. This CDR3 is 15 amino acids long. The complete variable domain, with remaining parts taken from reference TRBV5-1 and TRBJ1-4, reads KAGVTQTPRYLIKTRGQQVTLSCSPISGHRSVSWYQQTPGQGLQFLFEYFSETQRNKGNFPGRFSGRQFSNSRSEMNVSTLELGDSALYLCASSSSGGLGEKLFFGSGTQLSVL.

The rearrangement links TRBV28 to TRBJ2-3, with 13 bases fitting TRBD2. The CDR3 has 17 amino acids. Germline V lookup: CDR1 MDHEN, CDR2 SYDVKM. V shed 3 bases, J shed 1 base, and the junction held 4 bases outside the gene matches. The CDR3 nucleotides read TGTGCCAGCAGTTTTGAACTAGCGGGGGGGGGCACAGATACGCAGTATTTT. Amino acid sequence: CASSFELAGGGTDTQYF.

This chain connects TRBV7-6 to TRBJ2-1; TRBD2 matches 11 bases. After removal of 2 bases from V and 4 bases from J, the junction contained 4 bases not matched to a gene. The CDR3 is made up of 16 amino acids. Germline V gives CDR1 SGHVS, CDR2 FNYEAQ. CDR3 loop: CASSLLAGGGYNEQFF. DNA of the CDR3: TGTGCCAGCAGCTTACTAGCGGGGGGTGGGTACAATGAGCAGTTCTTC.

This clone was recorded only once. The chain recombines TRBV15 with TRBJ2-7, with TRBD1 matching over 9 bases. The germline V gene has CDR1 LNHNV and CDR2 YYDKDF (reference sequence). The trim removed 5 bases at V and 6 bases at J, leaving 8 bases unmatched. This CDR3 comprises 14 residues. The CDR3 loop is CATSGSGTGFEQYF. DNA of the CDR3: TGTGCCACCAGCGGGTCCGGGACAGGGTTCGAGCAGTACTTC.

DNA of the CDR3: TGTGCCAGCAGCGTTCATCTCGGGGGGGGCCTGTTTCTGTGGGATACGCAGTATTTT. Encoded protein: CASSVHLGGGLFLWDTQYF. This rearrangement joins TRBV7-9 to TRBJ2-3; 8 nucleotides line up with TRBD2. The CDR3 totals 19 residues. The ends lost 5 bases at V and 6 bases at J; junction bases unmatched: 22. Germline V gives CDR1 SEHNR, CDR2 FQNEAQ (reference sequence).

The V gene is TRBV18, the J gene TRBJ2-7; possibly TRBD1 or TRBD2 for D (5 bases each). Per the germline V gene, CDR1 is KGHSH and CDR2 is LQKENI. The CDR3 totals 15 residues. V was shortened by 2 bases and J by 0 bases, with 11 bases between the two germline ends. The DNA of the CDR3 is TGTGCCAGCTCACCAGAGAGGGACGGCTCCTACGAGCAGTACTTC. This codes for CASSPERDGSYEQYF.

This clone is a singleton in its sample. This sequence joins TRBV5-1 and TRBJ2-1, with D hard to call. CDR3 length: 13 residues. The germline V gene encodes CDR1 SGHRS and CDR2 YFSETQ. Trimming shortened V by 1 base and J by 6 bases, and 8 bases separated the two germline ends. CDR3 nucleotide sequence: TGCGCCAGCAGCTTGTCCCCTGGCAATGAGCAGTTCTTC. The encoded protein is CASSLSPGNEQFF.

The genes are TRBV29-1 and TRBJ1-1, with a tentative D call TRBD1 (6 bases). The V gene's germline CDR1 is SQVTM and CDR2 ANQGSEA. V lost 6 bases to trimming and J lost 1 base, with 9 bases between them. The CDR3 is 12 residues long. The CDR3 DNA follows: TGCAGCGTGCTACAGGGGAACACTGAAGCTTTCTTT. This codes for CSVLQGNTEAFF. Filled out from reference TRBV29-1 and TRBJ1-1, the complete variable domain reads SAVISQKPSRDICQRGTSLTIQCQVDSQVTMMFWYRQQPGQSLTLIATANQGSEATYESGFVIDKFPISRPNLTFSTLTVSNMSPEDSSIYLCSVLQGNTEAFFGQGTRLTVV.

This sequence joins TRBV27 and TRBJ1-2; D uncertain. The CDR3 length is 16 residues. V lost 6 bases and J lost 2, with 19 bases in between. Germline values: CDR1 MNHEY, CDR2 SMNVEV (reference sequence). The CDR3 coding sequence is TGTGCCAGCAGACCACTCCTTGGACGGGGAAACTATGGCTACACCTTC. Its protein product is CASRPLLGRGNYGYTF.

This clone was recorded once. CDR3 coding DNA: TGTGCCATCACGGCGGGGGGGTCCTACAATGAGCAGTTCTTC. Amino acids: CAITAGGSYNEQFF. The chain carries TRBV10-3 and TRBJ2-1, with 9 bases aligning to TRBD2. The germline gives CDR1 ENHRY, CDR2 SYGVKD. V lost 7 bases and J lost 1; bases outside the gene matches: 2. This CDR3 has 14 residues.

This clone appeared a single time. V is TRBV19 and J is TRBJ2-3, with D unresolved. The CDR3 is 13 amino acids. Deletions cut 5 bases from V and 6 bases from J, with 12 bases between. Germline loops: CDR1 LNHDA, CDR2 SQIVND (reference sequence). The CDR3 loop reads CASSSWAQDTQYF. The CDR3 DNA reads TGTGCCAGTAGTTCCTGGGCCCAGGATACGCAGTATTTT.

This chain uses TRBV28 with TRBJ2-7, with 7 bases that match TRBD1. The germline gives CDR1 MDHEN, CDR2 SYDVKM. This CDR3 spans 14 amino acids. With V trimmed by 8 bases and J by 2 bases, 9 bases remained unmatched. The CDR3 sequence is CASLPGTGAYEQYF. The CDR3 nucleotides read TGTGCCAGCCTACCGGGAACAGGGGCCTACGAGCAGTACTTC.

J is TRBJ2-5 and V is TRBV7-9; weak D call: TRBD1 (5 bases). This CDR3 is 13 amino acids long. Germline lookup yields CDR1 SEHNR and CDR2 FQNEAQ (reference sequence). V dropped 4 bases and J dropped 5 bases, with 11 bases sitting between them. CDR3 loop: CASSSTPGETQYF. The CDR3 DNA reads TGTGCCAGCAGCTCGACCCCAGGGGAGACCCAGTACTTC.

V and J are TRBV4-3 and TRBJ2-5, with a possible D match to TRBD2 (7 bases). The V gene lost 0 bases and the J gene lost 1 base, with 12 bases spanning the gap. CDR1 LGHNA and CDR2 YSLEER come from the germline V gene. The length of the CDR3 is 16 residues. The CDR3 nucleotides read TGCGCCAGCAGCCAAGATTGGGCGGGGGCCCAAGAGACCCAGTACTTC. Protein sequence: CASSQDWAGAQETQYF.

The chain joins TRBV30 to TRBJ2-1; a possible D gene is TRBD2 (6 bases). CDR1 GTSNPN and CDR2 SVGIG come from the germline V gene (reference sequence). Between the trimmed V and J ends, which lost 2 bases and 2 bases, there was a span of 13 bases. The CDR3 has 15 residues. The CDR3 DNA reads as TGTGCCTGGAGTTCATCGCCGGGGGCCTACAATGAGCAGTTCTTC. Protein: CAWSSSPGAYNEQFF. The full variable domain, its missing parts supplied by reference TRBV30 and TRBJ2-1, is SQTIHQWPATLVQPVGSPLSLECTVEGTSNPNLYWYRQAAGRGLQLLFYSVGIGQISSEVPQNLSASRPQDRQFILSSKKLLLSDSGFYLCAWSSSPGAYNEQFFGPGTRLTVL.

The CDR3 nucleotides are TGTGCCAGTAGTAACGGAGAGGGGTACGAGCAGTACTTC. This codes for CASSNGEGYEQYF. The chain uses TRBV19 and TRBJ2-7; possibly TRBD1 or TRBD2 for D (5 bases each). The germline gives CDR1 LNHDA, CDR2 SQIVND (reference sequence). The CDR3 consists of 13 residues. V was trimmed by 4 bases and J by 4 bases, leaving 11 bases between them.

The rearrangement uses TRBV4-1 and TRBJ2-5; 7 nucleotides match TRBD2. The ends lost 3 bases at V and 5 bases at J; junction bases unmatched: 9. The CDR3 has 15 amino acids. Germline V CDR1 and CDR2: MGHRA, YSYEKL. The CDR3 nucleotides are TGCGCCAGCAGCCAGAGACTAGCAACAGGCGAGACCCAGTACTTC. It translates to CASSQRLATGETQYF.

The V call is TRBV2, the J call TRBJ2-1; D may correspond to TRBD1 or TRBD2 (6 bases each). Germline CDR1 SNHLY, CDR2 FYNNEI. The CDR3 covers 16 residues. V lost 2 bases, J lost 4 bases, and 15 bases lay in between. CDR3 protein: CASSELSGAGYNEQFF. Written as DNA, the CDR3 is TGTGCCAGCAGTGAACTTTCGGGGGCCGGTTACAATGAGCAGTTCTTC.

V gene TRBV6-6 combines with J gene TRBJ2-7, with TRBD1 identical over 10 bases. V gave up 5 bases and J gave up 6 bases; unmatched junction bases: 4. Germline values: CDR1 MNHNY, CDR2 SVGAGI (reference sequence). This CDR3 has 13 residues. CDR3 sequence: CASSPGTGVEQYF. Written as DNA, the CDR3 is TGTGCCAGCAGTCCCGGGACAGGGGTCGAGCAGTACTTC.